Shown below are 4 T cell receptor beta chains from a single sample sequenced in a study of T cell clones after liver transplantation. Some clones are missing from TCRdb's copy, which holds only in-frame ones; the method was immunoSEQ multiplex PCR. The sample holds some 110,000 clones, roughly 80% seen once. The sample here was CD4+ T cells from blood, taken before liver transplant. All receptors come from a human donor who received a liver transplant.

The rearrangement links TRBV2 to TRBJ1-2; 7 bases map to TRBD1. CDR3 size: 15 residues. Trimming removed 6 bases from V and 6 bases from J; junction bases left unmatched: 13. The germline V gene encodes CDR1 SNHLY and CDR2 FYNNEI. The chain's CDR3 is CASSVLRQGVDGYTF. CDR3 DNA sequence: TGTGCCAGCAGCGTCCTTCGGCAGGGGGTGGATGGCTACACCTTC.

V gene TRBV6-1 combines with J gene TRBJ1-5; the match to TRBD1 covers 7 bases. CDR1 and CDR2 (germline): MNHNS, SASEGT. V gave up 6 bases and J gave up 4 bases; unmatched junction bases: 6. CDR3 length: 14 residues. DNA for the CDR3: TGTGCCAGCAGCATAGCAGGGGGGAATCAGCCCCAGCATTTT. Translated: CASSIAGGNQPQHF.

The chain joins TRBV5-4 to TRBJ2-3, with TRBD2 identical over 8 bases. The CDR3 consists of 14 residues. The ends lost 6 bases at V and 3 bases at J; junction bases unmatched: 6. CDR1 is SGHNT and CDR2 is YYREEE in the germline V gene (reference sequence). CDR3 DNA: TGTGCCAGCACCGCCGAGCGGGGGACAGATACGCAGTATTTT. It codes for CASTAERGTDTQYF.

This clone appeared once. This chain connects TRBV7-6 to TRBJ1-1; maybe TRBD1 (5 bases). Germline V CDR1 and CDR2: SGHVS, FNYEAQ. The CDR3 has 13 amino acids. Trimming removed 2 bases at V and 4 bases at J, with 8 bases between. CDR3 residues: CASSLQGTTEAFF. CDR3 DNA sequence: TGTGCCAGCAGCTTACAAGGGACCACTGAAGCTTTCTTT.